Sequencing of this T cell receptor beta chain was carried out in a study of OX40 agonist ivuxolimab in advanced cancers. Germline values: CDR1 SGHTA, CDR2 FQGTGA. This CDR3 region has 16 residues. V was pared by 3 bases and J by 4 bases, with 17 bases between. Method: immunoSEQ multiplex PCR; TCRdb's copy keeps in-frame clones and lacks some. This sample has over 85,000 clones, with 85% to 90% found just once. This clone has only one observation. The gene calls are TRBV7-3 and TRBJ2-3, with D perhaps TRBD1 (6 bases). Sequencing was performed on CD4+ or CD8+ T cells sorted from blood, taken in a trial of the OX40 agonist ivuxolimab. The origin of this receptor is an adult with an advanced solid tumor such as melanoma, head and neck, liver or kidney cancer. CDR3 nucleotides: TGTGCCAGCAGCTTGGATCCTGGACAGCCGTCAGATACGCAGTATTTT. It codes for CASSLDPGQPSDTQYF.